The 9 T cell receptor beta chains given below trace back to one sample, sequenced in a study of cytomegalovirus exposure and HLA in healthy donors. Amplification used 60 Vbeta primers and 13 Jbeta primers. Some clones are missing from TCRdb's copy, which holds only in-frame ones; the method was immunoSEQ multiplex PCR. The sample lists about 130,000 clones, about 82% seen once, with under 5.5% in the top ten. Sequencing was performed on PBMCs. These receptors were obtained from a man aged 30 to 39 in good health.

The genes are TRBV7-4 and TRBJ2-7; 7 nucleotides match TRBD2. This CDR3 spans 15 amino acids. Losses at the gene ends were 3 bases for V and 4 bases for J; bases not matched to a gene: 9. CDR1 is SGHVT and CDR2 is SQSDAQ in the germline V gene. The chain's CDR3 is CASSLEREPWYEQYF. The CDR3 DNA reads TGTGCCAGCAGCTTGGAGCGGGAACCCTGGTACGAGCAGTACTTC.

The genes are TRBV14 and TRBJ2-1, with 9 bases matching TRBD2. The germline CDR1 and CDR2 sequences are SGHDN and FVKESK. V lost 4 bases to trimming and J lost 6 bases; unmatched junction nucleotides: 7. This CDR3 contains 15 residues. The CDR3 nucleotides read TGTGCCAGCAGCCCGATCGCGGGAGGGAGCAATGAGCAGTTCTTC. It codes for CASSPIAGGSNEQFF.

The rearrangement uses TRBV5-8 and TRBJ2-2; 9 positions match TRBD1. The J segment lost 7 bases and the V segment lost 3 bases, leaving 4 bases of the junction unmatched. Per the germline V gene, CDR1 is SGHTS and CDR2 is YDEGEE. The CDR3 is 14 residues long. CDR3 in DNA: TGTGCCAGCAGCTATGGACAGGGGCGCGGGGAGCTGTTTTTT. It is translated as CASSYGQGRGELFF.

The J gene is TRBJ2-7, the V gene TRBV28, with D hard to call. The CDR3 spans 11 residues. Germline V CDR1 and CDR2: MDHEN, SYDVKM. Trimming removed 3 bases from V and 3 bases from J, with 3 bases in between. In nucleotides, the CDR3 is TGTGCCAGCAGTTTTCGCTACGAGCAGTACTTC. This codes for CASSFRYEQYF.

The chain employs TRBV30 and TRBJ2-1; 9 positions agree with TRBD2. The germline V gene has CDR1 GTSNPN and CDR2 SVGIG (reference sequence). V gave up 4 bases and J gave up 5 bases; unmatched junction bases: 6. This CDR3 is built from 14 residues. The CDR3 nucleotides are TGTGCCTGGAATAGGGCTAGCGGGAACAATGAGCAGTTCTTC. Amino acid sequence: CAWNRASGNNEQFF.

The chain links TRBV19 to TRBJ1-2; no definite D call. The CDR3 contains 15 residues. Between the trimmed V and J ends, which lost 0 bases and 8 bases, there was a span of 16 bases. Germline V gene sequence: CDR1 LNHDA, CDR2 SQIVND (reference sequence). CDR3 amino acids: CASSIDGGPTKGYTF. The DNA of the CDR3 is TGTGCCAGTAGTATAGACGGTGGGCCTACCAAGGGCTACACCTTC.

The chain has TRBV29-1 and TRBJ1-1; TRBD1 matches at 7 bases. V trimming: 3 bases; J trimming: 3 bases; junction bases outside the gene matches: 4. The germline V gene has CDR1 SQVTM and CDR2 ANQGSEA. The CDR3 is made up of 13 amino acids. The CDR3 loop reads CSVDFGQDTEAFF. The DNA of the CDR3 is TGCAGCGTTGATTTCGGACAGGACACTGAAGCTTTCTTT.

The chain combines TRBV4-3 with TRBJ1-4, with 8 bases matching TRBD1. The CDR3 runs 17 residues. Germline V CDR1 and CDR2: LGHNA, YSLEER. The V gene end was trimmed by 4 bases and the J gene end by 4 bases; junction bases not matched to a gene: 11. CDR3 loop: CASSPRTGYLNNEKLFF. The CDR3 DNA sequence: TGCGCCAGCAGCCCTAGGACAGGGTACCTTAATAATGAAAAACTGTTTTTT.

The chain has TRBV6-6 and TRBJ2-7; perhaps TRBD1 as D (7 bases). CDR3 length: 14 amino acids. Germline V gene sequence: CDR1 MNHNY, CDR2 SVGAGI (reference sequence). The V end was cut by 2 bases, the J end by 7 bases, with 15 bases between. The CDR3 DNA sequence: TGTGCCAGCAGTTACGAGGAGGGGGCGGGGGAGCAGTACTTC. It translates to CASSYEEGAGEQYF.